Each of the 25 T cell receptor beta chains below was sequenced from the same sample in a study of T cell responses to AZD1222 COVID-19 vaccine. TCRdb's table, derived via immunoSEQ multiplex PCR, lists solely in-frame clones and lacks some. The sample yields roughly 120,000 clones, approximately 89% seen once. The sequencing here drew on peripheral blood, taken on day 0 of AZD1222 vaccination. These TCRs come from an adult in good health.

This clone was counted once. This chain links TRBV13 with TRBJ1-2; D gene unclear. Trimming took off 2 bases at V and 7 bases at J, with 17 bases between the two ends. CDR3 length: 15 residues. CDR1 and CDR2 (germline): PRHDT, FYEKMQ (reference sequence). CDR3 coding DNA: TGTGCCAGCAGCTTATCGGGGTTCCAAGTTGGTGGCTACACCTTC. Translating gives CASSLSGFQVGGYTF.

The chain links TRBV4-1 to TRBJ1-1, with a possible D match to TRBD1 (5 bases). The germline V gene has CDR1 MGHRA and CDR2 YSYEKL. The V gene lost 1 base and the J gene lost 1 base, with 13 bases spanning the gap. This CDR3 comprises 16 residues. The CDR3 sequence: CASSQVGVPGNTEAFF. CDR3 DNA: TGCGCCAGCAGCCAAGTGGGGGTTCCGGGGAACACTGAAGCTTTCTTT.

V gene TRBV27 combines with J gene TRBJ1-6, with a tentative D call TRBD1 (5 bases). V lost 6 bases and J 8 bases, leaving 14 bases between the germline ends. Looked up from germline, CDR1 is MNHEY and CDR2 is SMNVEV (reference sequence). The CDR3 has 14 residues. CDR3 in DNA: TGTGCCAGCAGCCCCGCAGGGACCCATTCACCCCTCCACTTT. It is translated as CASSPAGTHSPLHF.

V is TRBV19 and J is TRBJ1-5; D is unclear. The CDR3 length is 15 residues. V was clipped by 7 bases and J by 3 bases, with 16 bases between them. Per the germline V gene, CDR1 is LNHDA and CDR2 is SQIVND (reference sequence). CDR3 protein: CASKSGLSHNQPQHF. DNA for the CDR3: TGTGCCAGTAAGTCGGGTCTCAGCCACAATCAGCCCCAGCATTTT.

This clone occurred once. The V and J genes are TRBV19 and TRBJ2-3, with TRBD2 as a possible D gene (5 bases). V lost 0 bases and J lost 9, with 7 bases in between. Germline-derived CDR1 and CDR2 are LNHDA and SQIVND (reference sequence). The CDR3 loop spans 12 amino acids. CDR3 sequence: CASSIDPGTQYF. For the CDR3, the DNA is TGTGCCAGTAGTATAGACCCGGGGACGCAGTATTTT.

The chain combines TRBV6-5 with TRBJ2-7; 9 nucleotides line up with TRBD1. This CDR3 spans 13 amino acids. Germline CDR1 MNHEY, CDR2 SVGAGI. V shed 7 bases, J shed 3 bases, and the junction held 4 bases outside the gene matches. CDR3 nucleotide sequence: TGTGCCAGCATCCCGGGACAGGGCTACGAGCAGTACTTC. Encoded protein: CASIPGQGYEQYF.

The rearrangement uses TRBV5-5 and TRBJ1-6; TRBD1 aligns across 7 bases. Trimming cost V 4 bases and J 2 bases; bases outside gene matches: 9. The CDR3 totals 17 residues. The germline V gene encodes CDR1 SGHKS and CDR2 YYEKEE (reference sequence). This CDR3 reads CASSAAPTGPYNSPLHF. DNA of the CDR3: TGTGCCAGCAGCGCAGCGCCGACAGGGCCCTATAATTCACCCCTCCACTTT.

The chain joins TRBV7-8 to TRBJ2-1; D unclear. Germline CDR1 and CDR2: SGHVS and FQNEAQ. This CDR3 has 15 amino acids. The V end was cut by 4 bases, the J end by 0 bases, with 10 bases between. CDR3 sequence reads: CASSSLVSSYNEQFF. The DNA of the CDR3 is TGTGCCAGCAGCTCCCTGGTGAGCTCCTACAATGAGCAGTTCTTC.

This rearrangement joins TRBV5-6 to TRBJ2-7, with 13 bases aligning to TRBD2. Trimming cost V 6 bases and J 3 bases; bases outside gene matches: 6. This CDR3 region has 15 residues. Germline V gives CDR1 SGHDT, CDR2 YYEEEE. This CDR3 is CASTPGLAGIYEQYF. The CDR3 DNA is TGTGCCAGCACCCCGGGACTAGCGGGGATCTACGAGCAGTACTTC.

This rearrangement joins TRBV10-3 to TRBJ2-7; tentatively, D is TRBD2 (7 bases). Germline-derived CDR1 and CDR2 are ENHRY and SYGVKD. V gave up 10 bases and J gave up 5 bases, with 12 bases separating them. The CDR3 runs to 11 residues. CDR3 bases: TGTGCCACCAGGGGAGGGGACGAGCAGTACTTC. Its translation is CATRGGDEQYF.

This chain joins TRBV25-1 and TRBJ1-4, with D tentatively TRBD1 (5 bases). This CDR3 is 14 amino acids long. V lost 5 bases and J lost 5, with 12 bases in between. Germline V gene lookup returns CDR1 MGHDK and CDR2 SYGVNS. CDR3 loop: CASSSGQRNEKLFF. The CDR3 DNA sequence: TGTGCCAGCAGTTCGGGGCAGAGAAATGAAAAACTGTTTTTT.

The V call is TRBV6-1, the J call TRBJ1-4; 10 bases line up with TRBD1. J was trimmed by 4 bases and V by 3 bases; bases with no gene match: 5. This CDR3 is 16 amino acids long. Germline V gene lookup returns CDR1 MNHNS and CDR2 SASEGT. Here the CDR3 reads CASSEGQGLLNEKLFF. CDR3 DNA sequence: TGTGCCAGCAGTGAGGGACAGGGGCTACTTAATGAAAAACTGTTTTTT.

The chain combines TRBV5-6 with TRBJ2-7, with a possible D match to TRBD2 (7 bases). The V end lost 6 bases, the J end lost 3 bases, and 16 bases lay between the germline ends. This CDR3 comprises 14 residues. Germline CDR1 is SGHDT and CDR2 is YYEEEE. The CDR3 reads CASNQWGGLYEQYF. The CDR3, as DNA: TGTGCCAGCAATCAATGGGGGGGCCTCTACGAGCAGTACTTC.

The chain uses TRBV28 and TRBJ2-1; no clear D gene. Germline V gives CDR1 MDHEN, CDR2 SYDVKM. Trimming stripped 6 bases from V and 0 bases from J, with 9 bases between. The CDR3 extends over 14 amino acids. Written as DNA, the CDR3 is TGTGCCAGCAGGCCTGGTCCCTCCTACAATGAGCAGTTCTTC. Its translation: CASRPGPSYNEQFF.

This chain joins TRBV7-2 and TRBJ2-5; D is uncertain. Germline values: CDR1 SGHTA, CDR2 FQGNSA. The CDR3 extends over 15 amino acids. The V end lost 1 base, the J end lost 0 bases, and 9 bases lay between the germline ends. CDR3 coding DNA: TGTGCCAGCAGCTTAGTAGATGGCTACCAAGAGACCCAGTACTTC. It encodes CASSLVDGYQETQYF.

The chain uses TRBV10-1 and TRBJ2-2, with unresolved D. With 8 bases removed from V and 1 base from J, the gap between germline ends came to 5 bases. Germline V gene lookup returns CDR1 WNHNN and CDR2 SYGVQD (reference sequence). CDR3 length equals 12 residues. The CDR3 sequence: CASARNTGELFF. The CDR3 nucleotides are TGCGCCAGCGCGAGGAACACCGGGGAGCTGTTTTTT.

The V and J genes are TRBV2 and TRBJ2-5, with D perhaps TRBD1 (5 bases). Germline CDR1 is SNHLY and CDR2 is FYNNEI. CDR3 size: 13 residues. Trimming took off 7 bases at V and 1 base at J, with 10 bases between the two ends. In DNA, the CDR3 is TGTGCCAGCACCTCCAGGGTCCAAGAGACCCAGTACTTC. This gives the protein CASTSRVQETQYF.

The chain uses TRBV29-1 and TRBJ2-5; a weak D match, TRBD1 (5 bases). CDR1 and CDR2 (germline): SQVTM, ANQGSEA. Between the trimmed V and J ends, which lost 4 bases and 5 bases, there was a span of 14 bases. The CDR3 is 13 residues long. CDR3 sequence (DNA): TGCAGCGTTGTCGTAGGGGCGTGGGAGACCCAGTACTTC. Amino acid sequence: CSVVVGAWETQYF.

The chain is built from TRBV3-1 (or the pseudogene TRBV3-2) and TRBJ2-7; 12 nucleotides match TRBD2. This CDR3 region has 15 residues. Germline values: CDR1 LGHDT, CDR2 YNNKEL (reference sequence). V shed 4 bases and J 3 bases; nucleotides not matched to a gene: 4. CDR3 sequence reads: CASSLSTSGSYEQYF. The DNA for the CDR3 is TGTGCCAGCAGCCTCTCGACTAGCGGGAGCTACGAGCAGTACTTC.

The chain carries TRBV10-2 and TRBJ1-4; no definite D call. V was cut by 0 bases and J by 2 bases, with 7 bases left in between. CDR3 length: 15 amino acids. Germline V gives CDR1 WSHSY, CDR2 SAAADI. As DNA, the CDR3 is TGCGCCAGCAGTGAGTCACTGGGCACTAATGAAAAACTGTTTTTT. Protein: CASSESLGTNEKLFF.

The J gene is TRBJ1-1, the V gene TRBV3-1 (or the pseudogene TRBV3-2); TRBD1 might be the D (5 bases). Germline values: CDR1 LGHDT, CDR2 YNNKEL (reference sequence). CDR3 length equals 14 residues. V was pared by 5 bases and J by 5 bases, with 15 bases between. The CDR3 sequence: CASSTLRGVTEAFF. The DNA for the CDR3 is TGTGCCAGCAGCACTTTAAGGGGAGTAACTGAAGCTTTCTTT.

The chain uses TRBV9 and TRBJ1-3, with D possibly matching TRBD1 (5 bases). Germline V gives CDR1 SGDLS, CDR2 YYNGEE. V lost 0 bases to trimming and J lost 1 base, with 8 bases between them. The CDR3 is 15 amino acids. The CDR3 here is CASSVGRGSGNTIYF. CDR3 sequence (DNA): TGTGCCAGCAGCGTAGGACGGGGGTCTGGAAACACCATATATTTT.

The rearrangement uses TRBV11-2 and TRBJ2-7; no clear D. Between the trimmed V and J ends, which lost 5 bases and 1 base, there was a span of 12 bases. CDR1 is SGHAT, CDR2 FQNNGV, per germline. The CDR3 totals 14 residues. CDR3: CASSAVGYSYEQYF. The CDR3 region has the DNA TGTGCCAGCAGCGCGGTGGGCTATTCCTACGAGCAGTACTTC.

J is TRBJ1-5 and V is TRBV19; no clear D gene. The V and J ends lost 3 bases and 2 bases respectively, with 5 bases between them. Germline V gene lookup returns CDR1 LNHDA and CDR2 SQIVND (reference sequence). The CDR3 runs to 13 residues. The CDR3 protein is CASSMSRNQPQHF. Written as DNA, the CDR3 is TGTGCCAGTAGTATGTCCCGCAATCAGCCCCAGCATTTT.

This rearrangement joins TRBV11-2 to TRBJ1-3, with a possible D match to TRBD1 (6 bases). From germline, CDR1 is SGHAT and CDR2 FQNNGV. There are 15 residues in the CDR3. V was cut by 5 bases and J by 4 bases, with 15 bases left in between. CDR3 protein: CASSPPGTPGNTIYF. The CDR3 bases are TGTGCCAGCAGCCCCCCGGGGACACCAGGAAACACCATATATTTT.